These 18 T cell receptor beta chains were sequenced from one sample in a study of blood T cells in healthy people across ages. Sample-barcoded 5' priming and a J-beta primer mix drove a second PCR of about 7 to 11 cycles. MiXCR, applied by TCRdb to the 5' RACE reads, yields one record per CDR3 protein. The top ten hold about 3% of the sample, which has about 780,000 distinct CDR3 sequences, around 25% seen once. This sample also appeared in a second study, on T cells of mothers and their children.

Material: blood. Receptors originate from a boy younger than 18 in good health.

The V call is TRBV6-1, the J call TRBJ2-5; 7 bases map to TRBD1. The last part of the DNA fits TRBJ2-7 better; the J call may be wrong. This CDR3 has 14 amino acids. Germline CDR1 MNHNS, CDR2 SASEGT. CDR3 in DNA: TGTGCCAGCAGTTATGACAGGGCTGTCTACGAGCAGTACTTC. Its protein is CASSYDRAVYEQYF.

This chain links TRBV29-1 with TRBJ2-5; D uncertain. TRBJ2-7 explains the end of the DNA better; the J call may be wrong. Germline V gene lookup returns CDR1 SQVTM and CDR2 ANQGSEA. The CDR3 has 13 residues. The CDR3 sequence: CSVSRRLSYEQYF. In nucleotides, the CDR3 is TGCAGCGTTTCCAGGAGACTCTCCTACGAGCAGTACTTC.

This chain's CDR3 is CSASPAGSHVQYF. DNA for the CDR3: TGCAGTGCTAGCCCAGCGGGATCGCACGTGCAGTATTTT. The chain joins TRBV20-1 to TRBJ2-3, with TRBD2 matching 7 bases. This CDR3 region has 13 residues. V shed 3 bases, J shed 11 bases, and the junction held 11 bases outside the gene matches. Per the germline V gene, CDR1 is DFQATT and CDR2 is SNEGSKA (reference sequence).

The rearrangement joins TRBV12-3 or TRBV12-4 to TRBJ1-4; 8 bases agree with TRBD1. V gave up 1 base and J gave up 5 bases; unmatched junction bases: 3. The CDR3 loop spans 15 amino acids. The CDR3 sequence is CASSLGWDRNEKLFF. The DNA of the CDR3 is TGTGCCAGCAGTTTAGGGTGGGACAGGAATGAAAAACTGTTTTTT.

The chain recombines TRBV29-1 with TRBJ1-2, with D possibly being TRBD1 (5 bases). CDR3 length equals 13 residues. Germline-derived CDR1 and CDR2 are SQVTM and ANQGSEA. Trimming removed 0 bases from V and 5 bases from J, with 10 bases in between. CDR3 in amino acids: CSVEDLGPYGYTF. The CDR3 bases are TGCAGCGTTGAAGATCTGGGACCGTATGGCTACACCTTC. The complete variable domain, with remaining parts taken from reference TRBV29-1 and TRBJ1-2, reads SAVISQKPSRDICQRGTSLTIQCQVDSQVTMMFWYRQQPGQSLTLIATANQGSEATYESGFVIDKFPISRPNLTFSTLTVSNMSPEDSSIYLCSVEDLGPYGYTFGSGTRLTVV.

The chain joins TRBV7-9 to TRBJ2-7, with D tentatively TRBD1 (6 bases). This CDR3 has 15 amino acids. Trimming removed 4 bases from V and 0 bases from J, with 13 bases in between. Germline lookup yields CDR1 SEHNR and CDR2 FQNEAQ (reference sequence). This CDR3 reads CASSSQGRTSYEQYF. The DNA of the CDR3 is TGTGCCAGCAGCTCACAGGGACGGACCTCCTACGAGCAGTACTTC. Using reference TRBV7-9 and TRBJ2-7 for the parts outside the CDR3, the full variable domain is DTGVSQNPRHKITKRGQNVTFRCDPISEHNRLYWYRQTLGQGPEFLTYFQNEAQLEKSRLLSDRFSAERPKGSFSTLEIQRTEQGDSAMYLCASSSQGRTSYEQYFGPGTRLTVT.

This clonotype has only one observation. The chain is built from TRBV20-1 and TRBJ2-1, with TRBD2 identical over 10 bases. The J call may be wrong; the DNA end is better matched by TRBJ2-5. Germline V lookup: CDR1 DFQATT, CDR2 SNEGSKA (reference sequence). The CDR3 totals 15 residues. CDR3: CSANDLAGVGETQYF. The CDR3 nucleotides read TGCAGTGCTAATGACCTAGCGGGAGTTGGCGAGACCCAGTACTTC.

At least ten counts were recorded for this clonotype. The chain employs TRBV11-1 and TRBJ2-5, with D unresolved. V was clipped by 5 bases and J by 1 base, with 8 bases between them. Looked up from germline, CDR1 is SGHAT and CDR2 is FQDESV (reference sequence). The CDR3 spans 13 residues. The CDR3 DNA reads TGTGCCAGCAGCGAGACAATCCAAGAGACCCAGTACTTC. This sequence encodes CASSETIQETQYF.

In its sample, this clonotype was seen a few times. This chain links TRBV20-1 with TRBJ2-3; D unresolved. Germline-derived CDR1 and CDR2 are DFQATT and SNEGSKA (reference sequence). This CDR3 contains 10 residues. Between the trimmed V and J ends, which lost 2 bases and 6 bases, there was a span of 3 bases. As DNA, the CDR3 is TGCAGTGCTAGATCGGATACGCAGTATTTT. This codes for CSARSDTQYF.

The chain is built from TRBV5-1 and TRBJ2-3, with D perhaps matching TRBD1 (7 bases). Trimming took off 6 bases at V and 1 base at J, with 15 bases between the two ends. Germline lookup yields CDR1 SGHRS and CDR2 YFSETQ. CDR3 length equals 15 residues. For the CDR3, the DNA is TGCGCCAGCACCCAGGGGGGACAGCGCACAGATACGCAGTATTTT. Protein: CASTQGGQRTDTQYF.

The rearrangement links TRBV18 to TRBJ2-5; D possibly corresponds to TRBD2 (5 bases). V was shortened by 0 bases and J by 6 bases, with 11 bases between the two germline ends. CDR3 length: 14 residues. In germline, CDR1 is KGHSH, CDR2 LQKENI. CDR3 residues: CASSPPGGLQTQYF. The CDR3 DNA sequence: TGTGCCAGCTCACCACCCGGAGGTCTACAGACCCAGTACTTC.

This chain's CDR3 is CASSYSFRGAMNTEAFF. In DNA form, the CDR3 reads TGTGCCAGCAGTTACTCGTTTAGGGGCGCAATGAACACTGAAGCTTTCTTT. This chain connects TRBV6-5 to TRBJ1-1; maybe TRBD1 (5 bases). Trimming pared 0 bases from V and 0 bases from J, leaving 14 bases between. Germline V gene sequence: CDR1 MNHEY, CDR2 SVGAGI. The CDR3 spans 17 residues.

The CDR3 nucleotides read TGCGCCAGCAGCCCCTTAGCGGGAGCGGTAGAGACCCAGTACTTC. Its translation: CASSPLAGAVETQYF. The chain uses TRBV4-1 and TRBJ2-5; 9 nucleotides align to TRBD2. CDR1 and CDR2 (germline): MGHRA, YSYEKL. V trimming: 4 bases; J trimming: 4 bases; junction bases outside the gene matches: 7. This CDR3 contains 15 residues.

This clonotype has more than one count but fewer than ten. The rearrangement links TRBV7-2 to TRBJ2-1, with 11 bases identical to TRBD1. V shed 2 bases and J 7 bases; nucleotides not matched to a gene: 10. The CDR3 runs to 17 residues. In germline, CDR1 is SGHTA, CDR2 FQGNSA. As DNA, the CDR3 is TGTGCCAGCAGCTTAAGCTCCGGGACAGGGGGTGGGAATGAGCAGTTCTTC. It encodes CASSLSSGTGGGNEQFF.

V is TRBV4-1 and J is TRBJ2-7; TRBD1 matches at 7 bases. The germline V gene encodes CDR1 MGHRA and CDR2 YSYEKL. With V trimmed by 4 bases and J by 0 bases, 12 bases remained unmatched. The CDR3 has 17 residues. This chain's CDR3 is CASSRESGDSVSYEQYF. For the CDR3, the DNA is TGCGCCAGCAGCCGAGAGAGTGGGGACAGCGTCTCCTACGAGCAGTACTTC.

The chain carries TRBV5-1 and TRBJ2-2; possibly TRBD1 or TRBD2 for D (5 bases each). Germline V gene lookup returns CDR1 SGHRS and CDR2 YFSETQ. Trimming took off 4 bases at V and 8 bases at J, with 15 bases between the two ends. This CDR3 contains 14 residues. CDR3 loop: CASSEGPVPGELFF. The CDR3 region has the DNA TGCGCCAGCAGCGAGGGACCTGTACCAGGGGAGCTGTTTTTT.

The chain employs TRBV2 and TRBJ2-1; 8 bases agree with TRBD1. The length of the CDR3 is 15 residues. Germline V gene lookup returns CDR1 SNHLY and CDR2 FYNNEI. Germline trimming cut 7 bases from V and 1 base from J; bases unmatched to any gene: 6. In DNA form, the CDR3 reads TGTGCCAGCACAGGGGGCGAGGGGTCCTACAATGAGCAGTTCTTC. This sequence encodes CASTGGEGSYNEQFF.

The table lists this clonotype with a few counts. This chain joins TRBV7-2 and TRBJ2-1; D might be TRBD1 (5 bases). This CDR3 comprises 12 residues. In germline, CDR1 is SGHTA, CDR2 FQGNSA. The ends were cut back, 1 base at V and 14 bases at J, with 12 bases in the middle. The CDR3 loop reads CASSLEAGIKFF. The CDR3 DNA follows: TGTGCCAGCAGCTTAGAGGCAGGGATCAAGTTCTTC.